Following are 3 T cell receptor beta chains from one sample sequenced in a study of blood T cell repertoires in COVID-19. The method was immunoSEQ multiplex PCR; TCRdb's version includes in-frame clones alone and lacks a portion of them. The repertoire holds some 330,000 clones, 85% to 90% seen once, with about 4.2% in the top ten. The source material was PBMCs or T cells enriched from blood (not recorded which). The receptor source for this set is a man aged 25-45 years who had recovered from COVID-19.

This clone occurred a few times. The J gene is TRBJ2-7, the V gene TRBV24-1; TRBD1 might be the D (5 bases). CDR3 length equals 12 residues. The germline V and J ends were trimmed by 1 base and 9 bases, with 9 bases remaining between them. In germline, CDR1 is KGHDR, CDR2 SFDVKD. CDR3 protein: CATSDFGARQYF. CDR3 DNA: TGTGCCACCAGTGATTTTGGGGCGCGGCAGTACTTC.

This clone is medium-sized by share. The J gene is TRBJ1-1, the V gene TRBV5-4; TRBD1 might be the D (6 bases). Trimming took 4 bases from V and 4 from J, leaving 17 bases between them. This CDR3 is 15 amino acids long. Looked up from germline, CDR1 is SGHNT and CDR2 is YYREEE (reference sequence). CDR3 sequence reads: CASSQSRGMGTEAFF. The DNA for the CDR3 is TGTGCCAGCAGCCAGAGCAGGGGAATGGGCACTGAAGCTTTCTTT. Full variable domain (missing parts from reference TRBV5-4 and TRBJ1-1): ETGVTQSPTHLIKTRGQQVTLRCSSQSGHNTVSWYQQALGQGPQFIFQYYREEENGRGNFPPRFSGLQFPNYSSELNVNALELDDSALYLCASSQSRGMGTEAFFGQGTRLTVV.

The chain combines TRBV27 with TRBJ1-5; 7 bases match TRBD1. Germline lookup yields CDR1 MNHEY and CDR2 SMNVEV (reference sequence). Trimming took 6 bases from V and 0 from J; bases not matched to a gene: 8. The CDR3 is 16 amino acids. The CDR3 protein is CASRGNQGDSNQPQHF. DNA for the CDR3: TGTGCCAGCAGGGGAAACCAGGGGGATAGCAATCAGCCCCAGCATTTT.